This TCR beta chain originates from a study of CD8 T cells in Susac syndrome. CD8+ and CD4+ T cells from blood underwent TCR beta sequencing. RNA totalling roughly 0.45 to 1 ug underwent reverse transcription with random hexamers. Multiplex immunoSEQ PCR targeted 54 Vbeta and 13 Jbeta TCR beta segments. TCRdb re-called the immunoSEQ multiplex PCR reads through MiXCR, storing one row per CDR3 protein. The sample yields around 300,000 distinct CDR3 sequences, 75% to 90% seen once. The sequence was obtained from a human donor with multiple sclerosis. The sequenced material came from CD8+ T cells from PBMCs.

The CDR3 sequence is CASRRDRGNTGELFF. The CDR3 DNA is TGTGCCAGCAGGCGGGACAGGGGGAACACCGGGGAGCTGTTTTTT. The genes are TRBV28 and TRBJ2-2, with 10 bases identical to TRBD1. CDR3 length equals 15 residues. Germline CDR1 reads MDHEN; CDR2 reads SYDVKM. The V gene end was trimmed by 6 bases and the J gene end by 1 base; junction bases not matched to a gene: 2.